These 5 T cell receptor beta chains came from one sample sequenced in a study of response to subunit inactivated influenza vaccine. TCRdb re-called the RT-PCR reads through MiXCR, storing one row per CDR3 protein. The top ten clones hold under 2.5% of a sample with roughly 520,000 distinct CDR3 sequences, 25% of them seen once. The sequenced sample was CD4+ T cells sorted from PBMCs, obtained 5 days after vaccination. These TCRs come from a man aged 50 or older who received an inactivated influenza vaccine.

The chain carries TRBV27 and TRBJ2-2; 7 bases are a match to TRBD1. The CDR3 has 13 amino acids. Germline CDR1 reads MNHEY; CDR2 reads SMNVEV (reference sequence). V shed 6 bases and J 5 bases; nucleotides not matched to a gene: 3. The CDR3 bases are TGTGCCAGCAGGACAGGGCAAACCGGGGAGCTGTTTTTT. Translation: CASRTGQTGELFF.

Ten or more counts support this clonotype. This chain connects TRBV5-1 to TRBJ1-1; 9 bases fit TRBD1. This CDR3 has 14 residues. The junction had 4 bases not matched to a gene; V was cut back by 3 bases and J by 4 bases. The germline gives CDR1 SGHRS, CDR2 YFSETQ. CDR3 residues: CASSSGQGSTEAFF. The CDR3 nucleotides read TGCGCCAGCAGCTCAGGACAGGGGAGCACTGAAGCTTTCTTT.

This clonotype was recorded a few times. V gene TRBV29-1 combines with J gene TRBJ1-5, with D possibly matching TRBD1 (6 bases). This CDR3 region has 13 residues. Trimming took off 6 bases at V and 2 bases at J, with 11 bases between the two ends. Germline CDR1 SQVTM, CDR2 ANQGSEA. For the CDR3, the DNA is TGCAGCGTGGGCGGGGGCGGCAATCAGCCCCAGCATTTT. This encodes CSVGGGGNQPQHF.

This clonotype came up a few times. The chain combines TRBV14 with TRBJ2-5; 9 positions agree with TRBD2. Unmatched junction bases numbered 9, after V lost 3 bases and J lost 4 bases. The CDR3 is 16 amino acids. The germline V gene has CDR1 SGHDN and CDR2 FVKESK. CDR3 sequence (DNA): TGTGCCAGCAGCCATACGGGACTAGCATTGGGAGAGACCCAGTACTTC. Amino acids: CASSHTGLALGETQYF.

J is TRBJ2-7 and V is TRBV6-5; D perhaps matches TRBD1 (6 bases). The CDR3 is 14 residues long. V dropped 2 bases and J dropped 7 bases, with 15 bases sitting between them. CDR1 and CDR2 from the germline V gene are MNHEY and SVGAGI. In nucleotides, the CDR3 is TGTGCCAGCAGTTACGCCTGGCAGGGGCGTGAGCAGTACTTC. This codes for CASSYAWQGREQYF.